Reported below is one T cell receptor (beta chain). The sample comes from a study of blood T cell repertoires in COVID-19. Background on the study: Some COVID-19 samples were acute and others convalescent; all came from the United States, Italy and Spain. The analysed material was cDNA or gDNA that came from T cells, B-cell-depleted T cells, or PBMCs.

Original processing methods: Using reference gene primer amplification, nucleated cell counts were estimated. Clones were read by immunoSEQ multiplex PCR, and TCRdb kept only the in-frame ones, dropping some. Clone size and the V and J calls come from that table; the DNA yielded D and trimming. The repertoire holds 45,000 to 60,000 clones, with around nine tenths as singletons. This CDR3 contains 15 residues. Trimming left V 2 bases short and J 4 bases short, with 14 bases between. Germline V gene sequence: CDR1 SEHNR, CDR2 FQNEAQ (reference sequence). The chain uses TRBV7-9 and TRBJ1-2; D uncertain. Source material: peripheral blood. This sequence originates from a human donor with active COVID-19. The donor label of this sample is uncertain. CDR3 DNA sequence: TGTGCCAGCAGCTTAATTGAGGGTGGCTTCTATGGCTACACCTTC. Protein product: CASSLIEGGFYGYTF.